Following are 29 T cell receptor beta chains from one sample sequenced in a study of graft-versus-host responses after intestinal transplantation. Sequenced by immunoSEQ multiplex PCR; TCRdb stores in-frame clones only, minus some. This table holds more than 13,000 clones, around 64% found once. Intraepithelial plus lamina propria lymphocytes were released by processing graft tissue. The source material was ileum tissue, sampled just over 700 days after intestinal transplantation. These TCRs come from a human patient who received an intestinal transplant, so some T cells may come from the graft donor.

The chain joins TRBV28 to TRBJ2-5; 8 nucleotides align to TRBD2. TRBJ2-7 explains the end of the DNA better; the J call may be wrong. Germline CDR1 MDHEN, CDR2 SYDVKM. The CDR3 consists of 16 residues. The CDR3: CASSWKSGRVSYEQYF. DNA for the CDR3: TGTGCCAGCAGTTGGAAGAGCGGGAGAGTGTCTTACGAGCAGTACTTC.

This clone was seen just once. The chain has TRBV6-5 and TRBJ1-1, with 12 bases that match TRBD1. The CDR3 consists of 15 residues. Germline values: CDR1 MNHEY, CDR2 SVGAGI. V lost 1 base and J lost 7; bases outside the gene matches: 4. The CDR3 DNA sequence: TGTGCCAGCAGTTACTACGGGACAGGGGGCGGTGAAGCTTTCTTT. The encoded protein is CASSYYGTGGGEAFF.

J is TRBJ1-2 and V is TRBV11-2; unclear D gene. This CDR3 has 13 residues. V shed 1 base and J shed 8 bases, with 11 bases lying between them. The germline gives CDR1 SGHAT, CDR2 FQNNGV. The CDR3 reads CASSLATSWGYTF. As DNA, the CDR3 is TGTGCCAGCAGCTTAGCCACTAGCTGGGGCTACACCTTC.

V gene TRBV11-2 combines with J gene TRBJ1-2; no reliable D call. V gave up 1 base and J gave up 8 bases, with 5 bases separating them. The CDR3 runs to 11 residues. Germline V gene data show CDR1 as SGHAT and CDR2 as FQNNGV. CDR3 protein: CASSLGRGYTF. The CDR3 coding sequence is TGTGCCAGCAGCTTAGGGCGCGGCTACACCTTC.

The chain carries TRBV12-5 and TRBJ1-1; 9 bases map to TRBD1. In germline, CDR1 is LGHNT, CDR2 FRNRAP. The CDR3 is 18 amino acids. The trim removed 0 bases at V and 4 bases at J, leaving 12 bases unmatched. The CDR3 loop is CASGLVGTGREYSTEAFF. CDR3 nucleotides: TGTGCTAGTGGTTTGGTAGGGACAGGGCGTGAATATAGCACTGAAGCTTTCTTT. The variable domain in full, completed from reference TRBV12-5 and TRBJ1-1, reads DARVTQTPRHKVTEMGQEVTMRCQPILGHNTVFWYRQTMMQGLELLAYFRNRAPLDDSGMPKDRFSAEMPDATLATLKIQPSEPRDSAVYFCASGLVGTGREYSTEAFFGQGTRLTVV.

By share, this clone counts as medium-sized. The CDR3 spells CASSLLIINTEAFF. CDR3 DNA sequence: TGTGCCAGCAGCTTACTAATAATCAACACTGAAGCTTTCTTT. The chain uses TRBV5-8 and TRBJ1-1; D gene unclear. The CDR3 runs 14 residues. The V end was cut by 2 bases, the J end by 2 bases, with 10 bases between. Germline values: CDR1 SGHTS, CDR2 YDEGEE.

The chain couples TRBV5-1 to TRBJ2-3; 8 positions agree with TRBD2. The CDR3 is made up of 14 amino acids. Germline CDR1 is SGHRS and CDR2 is YFSETQ. V was clipped by 7 bases and J by 2 bases; unmatched bases: 6. The CDR3 bases are TGCGCCAGCGGTAGCGGGGATGACACAGATACGCAGTATTTT. Translation gives CASGSGDDTDTQYF.

The rearrangement links TRBV9 to TRBJ2-2, with TRBD1 matching over 8 bases. This CDR3 has 16 amino acids. Trimming removed 3 bases from V and 4 bases from J; junction bases left unmatched: 8. Germline CDR1 reads SGDLS; CDR2 reads YYNGEE. CDR3 in DNA: TGTGCCAGCAGCGCATTTGGACAGGGCCCCACCGGGGAGCTGTTTTTT. Protein: CASSAFGQGPTGELFF. The complete variable domain, with remaining parts taken from reference TRBV9 and TRBJ2-2, reads DSGVTQTPKHLITATGQRVTLRCSPRSGDLSVYWYQQSLDQGLQFLIQYYNGEERAKGNILERFSAQQFPDLHSELNLSSLELGDSALYFCASSAFGQGPTGELFFGEGSRLTVL.

V is TRBV11-2 and J is TRBJ1-2; weak D call: TRBD1 (5 bases). V gave up 2 bases and J gave up 4 bases, with 5 bases separating them. CDR3 length equals 12 residues. Germline V gives CDR1 SGHAT, CDR2 FQNNGV. The CDR3 is CASSLQGYGYTF. The CDR3 coding sequence is TGTGCCAGCAGCTTACAGGGCTATGGCTACACCTTC.

V and J are TRBV5-7 and TRBJ2-7; D uncertain. TRBV5-7 is given ORF status, its function remaining uncertain. The CDR3 extends over 14 amino acids. V was shortened by 2 bases and J by 1 base, with 10 bases between the two germline ends. CDR3 amino acids: CASSFAEISYEQYF. The CDR3 bases are TGTGCCAGCAGCTTCGCAGAGATTTCCTACGAGCAGTACTTC.

The V and J genes are TRBV6-1 and TRBJ2-7; D gene uncertain. V was cut by 2 bases and J by 4 bases, with 3 bases left in between. The CDR3 runs 11 residues. The germline V gene has CDR1 MNHNS and CDR2 SASEGT. The CDR3 protein is CASSERYEQYF. CDR3 sequence (DNA): TGTGCCAGCAGTGAAAGGTACGAGCAGTACTTC.

In DNA, the CDR3 is TGTGCCAGCAGCTTAGGGACTAGCGGGAACTACAATGAGCAGTTCTTC. Residues: CASSLGTSGNYNEQFF. The chain combines TRBV7-3 with TRBJ2-1; 13 bases map to TRBD2. The ends lost 2 bases at V and 3 bases at J; junction bases unmatched: 1. Germline V gene sequence: CDR1 SGHTA, CDR2 FQGTGA. This CDR3 is built from 16 residues.

The rearrangement links TRBV11-2 to TRBJ1-6, with unresolved D. Trimming removed 5 bases from V and 7 bases from J, with 15 bases in between. Germline CDR1 and CDR2: SGHAT and FQNNGV. The CDR3 is 15 amino acids. The chain's CDR3 is CASSHLRGSNSPLHF. The CDR3 bases are TGTGCCAGCAGCCACTTGCGGGGTTCCAATTCACCCCTCCACTTT.

Only a few counts were recorded for this clone. This chain joins TRBV6-5 and TRBJ2-6; 7 nucleotides line up with TRBD1. CDR1 and CDR2 from the germline V gene are MNHEY and SVGAGI. Trimming removed 4 bases from V and 0 bases from J; junction bases left unmatched: 0. The CDR3 totals 15 residues. CDR3 nucleotide sequence: TGTGCCAGCAGTTGGGACAGCTCTGGGGCCAACGTCCTGACTTTC. It is translated as CASSWDSSGANVLTF.

The rearrangement uses TRBV19 and TRBJ2-3; 8 bases are shared with TRBD1. There are 14 residues in the CDR3. The junction had 4 bases not matched to a gene; V was cut back by 7 bases and J by 1 base. Per the germline V gene, CDR1 is LNHDA and CDR2 is SQIVND (reference sequence). CDR3 in amino acids: CASTPGQGTDTQYF. The CDR3, as DNA: TGTGCCAGTACGCCGGGACAGGGCACAGATACGCAGTATTTT. Using reference TRBV19 and TRBJ2-3 for the parts outside the CDR3, the full variable domain is DGGITQSPKYLFRKEGQNVTLSCEQNLNHDAMYWYRQDPGQGLRLIYYSQIVNDFQKGDIAEGYSVSREKKESFPLTVTSAQKNPTAFYLCASTPGQGTDTQYFGPGTRLTVL.

The J gene is TRBJ2-7, the V gene TRBV18, with 10 bases aligning to TRBD2. CDR3 length: 14 residues. J was trimmed by 4 bases and V by 5 bases; bases with no gene match: 5. The germline V gene has CDR1 KGHSH and CDR2 LQKENI. The CDR3 coding sequence is TGTGCCAGCTCAGCCCTAGCGGGGGTATACGAGCAGTACTTC. Translating it yields CASSALAGVYEQYF.

This chain joins TRBV29-1 and TRBJ2-2, with 7 nucleotides matching TRBD1. Trimming removed 4 bases from V and 8 bases from J; junction bases left unmatched: 13. Germline V lookup: CDR1 SQVTM, CDR2 ANQGSEA. This CDR3 region has 15 residues. The CDR3 coding sequence is TGCAGCGTTGTCAAGGGAAGGGGGCTTCAGGGGGAGCTGTTTTTT. Amino acids: CSVVKGRGLQGELFF.

The table lists this clone with a few counts. The genes are TRBV10-3 and TRBJ2-7; D is unclear. The V end lost 3 bases, the J end lost 7 bases, and 10 bases lay between the germline ends. Per germline, CDR1 ENHRY and CDR2 SYGVKD. This CDR3 has 12 amino acids. The CDR3 DNA follows: TGTGCCATCAGTGACGCGTTGTGGGAGCAGTACTTC. Amino acids: CAISDALWEQYF.

V is TRBV6-5 and J is TRBJ2-5, with D tentatively TRBD1 (6 bases). The DNA end favors TRBJ2-7, so the J call may be wrong. Germline-derived CDR1 and CDR2 are MNHEY and SVGAGI. The CDR3 extends over 14 amino acids. CDR3 protein: CASSYSPGAYEQYF. DNA of the CDR3: TGTGCCAGCAGTTACTCACCAGGGGCTTACGAGCAGTACTTC.

This clone was recorded only once. Here the CDR3 DNA reads TGTGCCAGCAGCTTAGGGCGGTTCGGGACACCCCTCCACTTT. It yields the protein CASSLGRFGTPLHF. This chain uses TRBV13 with TRBJ1-6, with unresolved D. V dropped 0 bases and J dropped 11 bases, with 11 bases sitting between them. The CDR3 is 14 amino acids. Per germline, CDR1 PRHDT and CDR2 FYEKMQ (reference sequence).

This clone was found once. V gene TRBV2 combines with J gene TRBJ2-7, with D maybe TRBD2 (6 bases). Germline CDR1 is SNHLY and CDR2 is FYNNEI. The CDR3 loop spans 15 amino acids. Trimming stripped 6 bases from V and 1 base from J, with 16 bases between. This CDR3 is CASRAKGLGSYEQYF. The CDR3 nucleotides read TGTGCCAGCAGGGCAAAGGGACTGGGGTCCTACGAGCAGTACTTC.

The chain employs TRBV7-9 and TRBJ2-3; a possible D gene is TRBD2 (5 bases). V was pared by 5 bases and J by 3 bases, with 18 bases between. The length of the CDR3 is 16 residues. Germline V gene data show CDR1 as SEHNR and CDR2 as FQNEAQ (reference sequence). Here the CDR3 reads CASSELGGYSTDTQYF. The DNA of the CDR3 is TGTGCCAGCAGCGAACTAGGAGGATACAGTACAGATACGCAGTATTTT.

The chain recombines TRBV28 with TRBJ2-1, with a weak D call TRBD2 (6 bases). V lost 8 bases and J 0 bases, leaving 11 bases between the germline ends. CDR3 length: 14 amino acids. Looked up from germline, CDR1 is MDHEN and CDR2 is SYDVKM. CDR3: CASRATSSYNEQFF. In nucleotides, the CDR3 is TGTGCCAGCCGTGCGACTAGCTCCTACAATGAGCAGTTCTTC.

This clone was observed a handful of times. The chain recombines TRBV7-8 with TRBJ2-5, with 14 bases lining up with TRBD2. Germline loops: CDR1 SGHVS, CDR2 FQNEAQ. This CDR3 is built from 16 residues. J gave up 3 bases and V 1 base, and 1 base lay outside the gene matches. CDR3 DNA: TGTGCCAGCAGCTTAGGGACTAGCGGGGGGAAAGAGACCCAGTACTTC. Residues: CASSLGTSGGKETQYF.

The V and J genes are TRBV28 and TRBJ1-6, with D hard to call. Trimming removed 6 bases from V and 9 bases from J, with 6 bases in between. The CDR3 sequence is 11 residues long. Germline V gene sequence: CDR1 MDHEN, CDR2 SYDVKM. CDR3 sequence (DNA): TGTGCCAGCAGCCGGAGTTCACCCCTCCACTTT. Translated, it gives CASSRSSPLHF. The complete variable domain, with remaining parts taken from reference TRBV28 and TRBJ1-6, reads DVKVTQSSRYLVKRTGEKVFLECVQDMDHENMFWYRQDPGLGLRLIYFSYDVKMKEKGDIPEGYSVSREKKERFSLILESASTNQTSMYLCASSRSSPLHFGNGTRLTVT.

This sequence joins TRBV5-1 and TRBJ2-7; TRBD1 matches at 9 bases. Germline V lookup: CDR1 SGHRS, CDR2 YFSETQ. V was clipped by 1 base and J by 1 base; unmatched bases: 12. This CDR3 contains 18 residues. CDR3 coding DNA: TGCGCCAGCAGCTTGAATCCGGCCGGGACAGGGAGGTCCTACGAGCAGTACTTC. Translated, it gives CASSLNPAGTGRSYEQYF.

The V and J genes are TRBV6-5 and TRBJ2-2, with TRBD2 matching over 10 bases. With 5 bases clipped from V and 4 bases from J, the junction kept 1 base outside the gene matches. The CDR3 length is 14 residues. Germline V gene lookup returns CDR1 MNHEY and CDR2 SVGAGI. The CDR3 DNA reads TGTGCCAGCAGTGCTAGCGGGAGCACCGGGGAGCTGTTTTTT. It is translated as CASSASGSTGELFF.

This CDR3 reads CASSDTGSSSYEQYF. The CDR3 DNA reads as TGTGCCAGCAGTGATACAGGGTCGAGCTCCTACGAGCAGTACTTC. The chain is built from TRBV2 and TRBJ2-7; D may be TRBD1 (6 bases). V gave up 3 bases and J gave up 0 bases, with 12 bases separating them. Per the germline V gene, CDR1 is SNHLY and CDR2 is FYNNEI. The CDR3 contains 15 residues.

V usage is TRBV30 and J usage is TRBJ2-1; 9 nucleotides align to TRBD2. Trimming at V came to 6 bases and at J to 3 bases, leaving 9 bases not matched to a gene. The CDR3 contains 15 residues. Germline V gene data show CDR1 as GTSNPN and CDR2 as SVGIG (reference sequence). This CDR3 is CACRDLAGNYNEQFF. CDR3 DNA sequence: TGTGCCTGCCGAGACCTAGCGGGGAACTACAATGAGCAGTTCTTC.